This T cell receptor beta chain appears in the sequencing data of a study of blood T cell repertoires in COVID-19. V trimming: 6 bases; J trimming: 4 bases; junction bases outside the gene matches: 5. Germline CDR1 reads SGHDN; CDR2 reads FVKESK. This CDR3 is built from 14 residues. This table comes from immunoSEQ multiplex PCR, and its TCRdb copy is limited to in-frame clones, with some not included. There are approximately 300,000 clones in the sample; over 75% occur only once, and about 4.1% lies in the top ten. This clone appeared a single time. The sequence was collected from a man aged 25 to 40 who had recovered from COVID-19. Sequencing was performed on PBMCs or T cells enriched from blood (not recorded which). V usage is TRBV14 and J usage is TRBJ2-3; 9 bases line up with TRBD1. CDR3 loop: CASRGTGGADTQYF. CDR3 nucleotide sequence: TGTGCCAGCAGAGGTACAGGGGGCGCAGATACGCAGTATTTT.